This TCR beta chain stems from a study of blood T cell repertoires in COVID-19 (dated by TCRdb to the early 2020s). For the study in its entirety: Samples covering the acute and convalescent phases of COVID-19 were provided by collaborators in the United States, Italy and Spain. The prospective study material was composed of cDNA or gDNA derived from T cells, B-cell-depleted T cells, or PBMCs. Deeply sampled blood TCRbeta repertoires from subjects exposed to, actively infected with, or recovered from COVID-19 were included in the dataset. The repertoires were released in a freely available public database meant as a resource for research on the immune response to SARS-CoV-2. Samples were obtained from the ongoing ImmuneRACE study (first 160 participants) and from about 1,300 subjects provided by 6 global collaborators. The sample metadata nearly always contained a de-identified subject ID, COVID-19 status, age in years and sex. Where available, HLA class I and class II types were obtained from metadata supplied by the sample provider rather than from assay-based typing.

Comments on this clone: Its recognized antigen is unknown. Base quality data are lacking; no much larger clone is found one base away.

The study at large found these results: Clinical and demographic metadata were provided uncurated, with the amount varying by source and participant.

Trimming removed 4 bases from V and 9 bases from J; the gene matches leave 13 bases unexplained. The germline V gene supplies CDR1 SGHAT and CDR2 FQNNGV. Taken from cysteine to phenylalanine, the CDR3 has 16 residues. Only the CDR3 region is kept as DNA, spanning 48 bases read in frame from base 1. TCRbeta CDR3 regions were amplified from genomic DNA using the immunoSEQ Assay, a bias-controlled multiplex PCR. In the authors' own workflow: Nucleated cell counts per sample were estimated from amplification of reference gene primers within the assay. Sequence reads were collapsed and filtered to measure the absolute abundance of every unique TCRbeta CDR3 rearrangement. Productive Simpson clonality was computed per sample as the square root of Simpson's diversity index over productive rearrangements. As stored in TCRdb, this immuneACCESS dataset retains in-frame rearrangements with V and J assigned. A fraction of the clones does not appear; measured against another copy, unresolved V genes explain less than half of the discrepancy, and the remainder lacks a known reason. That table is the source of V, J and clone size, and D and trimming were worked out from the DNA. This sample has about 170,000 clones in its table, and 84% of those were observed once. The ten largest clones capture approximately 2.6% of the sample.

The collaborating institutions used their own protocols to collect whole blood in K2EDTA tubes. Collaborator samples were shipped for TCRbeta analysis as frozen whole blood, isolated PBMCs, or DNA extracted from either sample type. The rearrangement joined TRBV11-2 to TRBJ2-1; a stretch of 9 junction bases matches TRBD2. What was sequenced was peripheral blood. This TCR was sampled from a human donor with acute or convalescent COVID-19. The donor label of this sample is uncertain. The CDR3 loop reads CASSSLLAGRRSEQFF. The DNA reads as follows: TGTGCCAGCAGCTCCCTACTAGCGGGCAGGCGTAGTGAGCAGTTCTTC.